Below, one T cell receptor (beta chain) is given with its context. Authors' data handling: Reference gene primer amplification in the assay estimated nucleated cell counts. Sequencing used immunoSEQ multiplex PCR; TCRdb keeps in-frame clones, though not all of them. Clonal size and the V and J genes are those of that table, whereas D and trimming came from the DNA. In the table there are under 300,000 clones, about four fifths of which are singletons. The data belong to a study of blood T cell repertoires in COVID-19. Study in general: Samples representing acute and convalescent COVID-19 were sourced from the United States, Italy and Spain. The analysed material was cDNA or gDNA that came from T cells, B-cell-depleted T cells, or PBMCs.

The sequence was obtained from a woman older than 75 with acute or convalescent COVID-19. The sequencing input was peripheral blood.

As DNA, the CDR3 is TGCGCCAGCAGCTTGCAGTCGAACACTGAAGCTTTCTTT. It specifies CASSLQSNTEAFF. The chain links TRBV5-1 to TRBJ1-1; no definite D call. There are 13 residues in the CDR3. Germline V gene sequence: CDR1 SGHRS, CDR2 YFSETQ. V was cut by 1 base and J by 1 base, with 5 bases left in between.